This T cell receptor (beta chain) was found in a study of T cells expressing NK-cell markers. Using the 5' RACE reads, TCRdb records one entry per CDR3 protein without DNA. Across approximately 150,000 distinct CDR3 sequences, the top ten clones capture roughly 18% of the sample. The germline V gene has CDR1 LGHNA and CDR2 YNFKEQ. The CDR3 length is 15 residues. The sequencing input was blood T cells: a sorted CD56 or NKG2C T cell subset, CD4+ or CD8+ T cells, or bulk PBMC T cells (not recorded which). The TCR sequence derives from a woman aged 18-69 years in good health. The rearrangement links TRBV4-2 to TRBJ2-5; no DNA is available, so the TRBD2 call from TCRdb remains unchecked. The CDR3 loop is CASSQGTSGQETQYF.